The 30 T cell receptor beta chains given below trace back to one sample, sequenced in a study of T-cell reconstitution after alpha-beta-depleted transplantation in children. Preparing the TCRbeta library involved the use of unique molecular identifiers. TCRdb analysed the PCR reads with MiXCR anew, one entry per CDR3 protein. The table has 700,000 to 950,000 distinct CDR3 sequences, roughly 15% seen once. The sequencing here drew on PBMCs, mostly from graft donor cells, taken 360 days after TCRalphabeta/CD19-depleted stem cell transplant. The receptors stem from a male patient under 18 who had a stem cell transplant for acute lymphoblastic leukemia, so the T cells may come from the graft donor.

In its sample, this clonotype was seen many times. V gene TRBV4-2 combines with J gene TRBJ2-1; D tentatively fits TRBD1 or TRBD2 (5 bases each). Trimming pared 0 bases from V and 6 bases from J, leaving 15 bases between. This CDR3 region has 16 residues. Germline values: CDR1 LGHNA, CDR2 YNFKEQ. CDR3 region: CASSQEGLGPANEQFF. In nucleotides, the CDR3 is TGTGCCAGCAGCCAAGAGGGGCTGGGACCGGCCAATGAGCAGTTCTTC.

This clonotype was counted only a few times. The chain couples TRBV11-2 to TRBJ1-1, with D possibly TRBD1 on 5 matching bases. The CDR3 sequence is 12 residues long. Trimming took 7 bases from V and 4 from J, leaving 10 bases between them. From germline, CDR1 is SGHAT and CDR2 FQNNGV. The CDR3 here is CASKIGGTEAFF. CDR3 bases: TGTGCCAGCAAAATTGGGGGCACTGAAGCTTTCTTT.

This clonotype was seen ten or more times. The chain recombines TRBV12-3 or TRBV12-4 with TRBJ1-3; D not certain. The CDR3 runs to 13 residues. V was clipped by 3 bases and J by 0 bases, with 3 bases between them. In DNA, the CDR3 is TGTGCCAGCAGTTTCTACTCTGGAAACACCATATATTTT. It is translated as CASSFYSGNTIYF.

This clonotype has ten or more counts. The chain has TRBV5-5 and TRBJ2-1; 9 positions agree with TRBD2. The length of the CDR3 is 16 residues. With V trimmed by 0 bases and J by 6 bases, 7 bases remained unmatched. Germline CDR1 is SGHKS and CDR2 is YYEKEE (reference sequence). The CDR3 DNA is TGTGCCAGCAGCTTGGTTGGTAGCGGGAGTCTCAATGAGCAGTTCTTC. This encodes CASSLVGSGSLNEQFF.

The chain is built from TRBV2 and TRBJ2-5; TRBD2 matches 8 bases. V gave up 0 bases and J gave up 1 base; unmatched junction bases: 10. CDR3 size: 18 residues. Per the germline V gene, CDR1 is SNHLY and CDR2 is FYNNEI. CDR3 sequence reads: CASSEALRVAGPQETQYF. The CDR3 DNA is TGTGCCAGCAGTGAAGCGCTTCGGGTAGCGGGACCCCAAGAGACCCAGTACTTC.

The V call is TRBV2, the J call TRBJ2-7, with a possible D match to TRBD1 (5 bases). Trimming removed 3 bases at V and 0 bases at J, with 12 bases between. Germline-derived CDR1 and CDR2 are SNHLY and FYNNEI. The CDR3 runs to 15 residues. The CDR3 DNA reads as TGTGCCAGCAGTGAGGCTGTCCAGGGCTCCTACGAGCAGTACTTC. Protein sequence: CASSEAVQGSYEQYF. Combining the CDR3 with reference TRBV2 and TRBJ2-7 gives the whole variable domain EPEVTQTPSHQVTQMGQEVILRCVPISNHLYFYWYRQILGQKVEFLVSFYNNEISEKSEIFDDQFSVERPDGSNFTLKIRSTKLEDSAMYFCASSEAVQGSYEQYFGPGTRLTVT.

Only a few counts were recorded for this clonotype. The CDR3 nucleotides read TGCGCCAGCAGCTTGTCTAGCGCAACCTACGAGCAGTACTTC. Amino acids: CASSLSSATYEQYF. This chain links TRBV5-1 with TRBJ2-7; TRBD2 is a possible D gene (6 bases). V was cut by 1 base and J by 2 bases, with 10 bases left in between. The CDR3 has 14 residues. Germline values: CDR1 SGHRS, CDR2 YFSETQ.

This clonotype was found a few times. The chain employs TRBV4-1 and TRBJ2-1; the D gene is possibly TRBD2 (5 bases). V was clipped by 4 bases and J by 5 bases, with 12 bases between them. The CDR3 runs 14 residues. Germline V gene sequence: CDR1 MGHRA, CDR2 YSYEKL. This CDR3 reads CASSPLLVHNEQFF. As DNA, the CDR3 is TGCGCCAGCAGCCCACTACTAGTGCACAATGAGCAGTTCTTC.

The J gene is TRBJ2-7, the V gene TRBV14, with D unclear. Trimming removed 3 bases at V and 4 bases at J, with 7 bases between. The germline V gene encodes CDR1 SGHDN and CDR2 FVKESK. CDR3 length equals 12 residues. The CDR3 loop is CASSHPIYEQYF. As DNA, the CDR3 is TGTGCCAGCAGCCATCCTATTTACGAGCAGTACTTC.

The chain couples TRBV19 to TRBJ2-1, with 7 bases aligning to TRBD2. This CDR3 has 14 residues. Germline CDR1 LNHDA, CDR2 SQIVND (reference sequence). The ends lost 8 bases at V and 3 bases at J; junction bases unmatched: 7. CDR3 in amino acids: CASGSGLHYNEQFF. Here the CDR3 DNA reads TGTGCCAGTGGTTCGGGACTACACTACAATGAGCAGTTCTTC.

There are a few counts of this clonotype. The chain carries TRBV7-2 and TRBJ2-3, with a weak D call TRBD2 (5 bases). CDR3 length: 15 amino acids. CDR1 and CDR2 (germline): SGHTA, FQGNSA. V gave up 5 bases and J gave up 2 bases, with 14 bases separating them. The CDR3 is CASSGLGTPTDTQYF. In nucleotides, the CDR3 is TGTGCCAGCAGCGGACTGGGCACACCCACAGATACGCAGTATTTT.

The table lists this clonotype with many counts. V and J are TRBV5-4 and TRBJ2-5; 10 bases map to TRBD2. Germline V gives CDR1 SGHNT, CDR2 YYREEE (reference sequence). The CDR3 sequence is 17 residues long. The junction had 7 bases not matched to a gene; V was cut back by 1 base and J by 1 base. Here the CDR3 reads CASSLFGLAGVQETQYF. The CDR3 nucleotides read TGTGCCAGCAGCTTGTTTGGTCTAGCGGGGGTCCAAGAGACCCAGTACTTC.

About this clonotype itself: A much larger clone is a single base away; this may be a read error. The chain is built from TRBV4-2 and TRBJ2-1, with D hard to call. Per the germline V gene, CDR1 is LGHNA and CDR2 is YNFKEQ. Deletions cut 3 bases from V and 7 bases from J, with 4 bases between. The CDR3 spans 11 residues. For the CDR3, the DNA is TGTGCCAGCAGCCAGCCGAATGAGCAGTTCTTC. It translates to CASSQPNEQFF.

This chain links TRBV10-3 with TRBJ1-1; D perhaps matches TRBD1 (6 bases). The germline V gene encodes CDR1 ENHRY and CDR2 SYGVKD. V was trimmed by 10 bases and J by 1 base, leaving 13 bases between them. The CDR3 spans 13 residues. DNA for the CDR3: TGTGCCAGCCAGGGGACCTCGAACACTGAAGCTTTCTTT. Encoded protein: CASQGTSNTEAFF.

This chain connects TRBV5-1 to TRBJ2-7, with 8 positions matching TRBD1. This CDR3 spans 16 amino acids. The J segment lost 3 bases and the V segment lost 4 bases, leaving 12 bases of the junction unmatched. CDR1 is SGHRS, CDR2 YFSETQ, per germline. CDR3 DNA: TGCGCCAGCAGCCCCGCAGGGGGCGTTCAGAACTACGAGCAGTACTTC. It is translated as CASSPAGGVQNYEQYF.

The chain is built from TRBV12-3 or TRBV12-4 and TRBJ1-1; D remains ambiguous. The CDR3 runs to 14 residues. Between the trimmed V and J ends, which lost 6 bases and 2 bases, there was a span of 13 bases. CDR3 region: CASRTTGHNTEAFF. The CDR3 nucleotides are TGTGCCAGCAGGACCACGGGCCACAACACTGAAGCTTTCTTT.

In this sample, this clonotype turned up a few times. This chain links TRBV20-1 with TRBJ1-1; 12 bases map to TRBD1. This CDR3 is built from 15 residues. V lost 4 bases, J lost 4 bases, and 7 bases stayed unmatched. Germline loops: CDR1 DFQATT, CDR2 SNEGSKA (reference sequence). This chain's CDR3 is CSATSGQGAGTEAFF. CDR3 bases: TGCAGTGCTACTTCGGGACAGGGGGCTGGCACTGAAGCTTTCTTT.

V gene TRBV4-2 combines with J gene TRBJ1-4; D is unresolved. Trimming took 3 bases from V and 6 from J, leaving 8 bases between them. Looked up from germline, CDR1 is LGHNA and CDR2 is YNFKEQ. The CDR3 covers 13 residues. The chain's CDR3 is CASSHLLDEKLFF. CDR3 DNA sequence: TGTGCCAGCAGCCACCTATTAGATGAAAAACTGTTTTTT.

This clonotype came up many times. The chain links TRBV15 to TRBJ2-2, with 11 bases lining up with TRBD1. The germline V gene encodes CDR1 LNHNV and CDR2 YYDKDF (reference sequence). V dropped 8 bases and J dropped 5; count of bases not matched to a gene: 4. There are 14 residues in the CDR3. CDR3 amino acids: CATSRDRGTGELFF. The CDR3 DNA is TGTGCCACCTCCAGGGACAGGGGGACCGGGGAGCTGTTTTTT.

The chain combines TRBV29-1 with TRBJ1-2; unclear D gene. Germline V gene lookup returns CDR1 SQVTM and CDR2 ANQGSEA. This CDR3 is 13 amino acids long. The germline V and J ends were trimmed by 2 bases and 4 bases, with 11 bases remaining between them. The CDR3 loop reads CSVEQPLRYGYTF. The CDR3 nucleotides are TGCAGCGTTGAACAGCCCCTTCGCTATGGCTACACCTTC.

The genes are TRBV5-1 and TRBJ1-1; D remains ambiguous. Germline V gene lookup returns CDR1 SGHRS and CDR2 YFSETQ. The CDR3 extends over 14 amino acids. The V gene lost 4 bases and the J gene lost 2 bases, with 12 bases spanning the gap. CDR3 sequence reads: CASSTSTANTEAFF. The CDR3 DNA reads TGCGCCAGCAGCACCTCGACCGCTAACACTGAAGCTTTCTTT.

This clonotype has a handful of counts. The chain links TRBV10-3 to TRBJ2-2; tentatively, D is TRBD2 (5 bases). Germline CDR1 ENHRY, CDR2 SYGVKD. V shed 0 bases and J shed 2 bases, with 10 bases lying between them. This CDR3 region has 16 residues. Here the CDR3 DNA reads TGTGCCATCAGTGAGTCGAAGAGGGCTAACACCGGGGAGCTGTTTTTT. Translation gives CAISESKRANTGELFF.

This clonotype has a count of ten or more. The V gene is TRBV9, the J gene TRBJ2-1, with TRBD2 identical over 14 bases. The germline V gene encodes CDR1 SGDLS and CDR2 YYNGEE. The CDR3 loop spans 17 amino acids. The V segment lost 4 bases and the J segment 7 bases; nucleotides outside the gene matches: 10. CDR3 sequence reads: CASSKGTSGRIGNEQFF. The CDR3 DNA reads TGTGCCAGCAGCAAAGGGACTAGCGGGAGAATTGGGAATGAGCAGTTCTTC.

V is TRBV7-4 and J is TRBJ1-4, with a weak D call TRBD1 (5 bases). Germline V lookup: CDR1 SGHVT, CDR2 SQSDAQ. With 2 bases removed from V and 0 bases from J, the gap between germline ends came to 34 bases. This CDR3 has 24 amino acids. The CDR3 reads CASSLSLIPIKMEGGDATNEKLFF. The CDR3 coding sequence is TGTGCCAGCAGCTTATCGCTCATACCGATAAAAATGGAAGGAGGGGATGCAACTAATGAAAAACTGTTTTTT.

The V gene is TRBV14, the J gene TRBJ2-6; perhaps D is TRBD1 or TRBD2 (5 bases each). Germline values: CDR1 SGHDN, CDR2 FVKESK. V lost 4 bases and J 0 bases, leaving 10 bases between the germline ends. This CDR3 has 16 residues. CDR3 amino acids: CASSPLGTSGANVLTF. In DNA, the CDR3 is TGTGCCAGCAGCCCCCTAGGGACCTCTGGGGCCAACGTCCTGACTTTC.

The chain carries TRBV10-3 and TRBJ2-1; 9 bases match TRBD2. The length of the CDR3 is 19 residues. The V segment lost 6 bases and the J segment 2 bases; nucleotides outside the gene matches: 17. Germline CDR1 ENHRY, CDR2 SYGVKD. The CDR3 region has the DNA TGTGCCATCAGCCGGGGGCTAGCGGGACCCAGTGGTCCCTACAATGAGCAGTTCTTC. It is translated as CAISRGLAGPSGPYNEQFF.

The CDR3 spells CASSESAARYSPLHF. For the CDR3, the DNA is TGTGCCAGCAGTGAATCGGCAGCGCGCTACTCACCCCTCCACTTT. The chain has TRBV6-1 and TRBJ1-6; D gene unclear. Germline V gene data show CDR1 as MNHNS and CDR2 as SASEGT. V shed 2 bases and J shed 10 bases, with 15 bases lying between them. This CDR3 has 15 amino acids.

V and J are TRBV27 and TRBJ1-4; no clear D gene. The CDR3 consists of 14 residues. Germline assignment: CDR1 MNHEY and CDR2 SMNVEV (reference sequence). Trimming stripped 7 bases from V and 1 base from J, with 10 bases between. The CDR3 region is CASTGEGTNEKLFF. The CDR3 nucleotides read TGTGCCAGCACCGGGGAGGGAACTAATGAAAAACTGTTTTTT.

A few counts support this clonotype. CDR3 loop: CASSRQNNEQFF. CDR3 nucleotides: TGTGCCAGCTCACGACAGAACAATGAGCAGTTCTTC. The chain links TRBV18 to TRBJ2-1; a weak D match, TRBD1 (5 bases). V lost 4 bases and J 5 bases, leaving 6 bases between the germline ends. The CDR3 runs 12 residues. CDR1 and CDR2 (germline): KGHSH, LQKENI.

Only a few counts were recorded for this clonotype. The chain combines TRBV5-5 with TRBJ2-3; D is perhaps TRBD1 (6 bases). V was shortened by 7 bases and J by 0 bases, with 15 bases between the two germline ends. The CDR3 consists of 15 residues. CDR1 and CDR2 from the germline V gene are SGHKS and YYEKEE (reference sequence). The CDR3 region has the DNA TGTGCCAGCGGAGCCGGGACACTTAGCACAGATACGCAGTATTTT. It is translated as CASGAGTLSTDTQYF. Filled out from reference TRBV5-5 and TRBJ2-3, the complete variable domain reads DAGVTQSPTHLIKTRGQQVTLRCSPISGHKSVSWYQQVLGQGPQFIFQYYEKEERGRGNFPDRFSARQFPNYSSELNVNALLLGDSALYLCASGAGTLSTDTQYFGPGTRLTVL.